The 5 T cell receptor beta chains in this list originate from one sample, sequenced in a study of CXCR3-negative and CXCR3-positive naive CD8 T cells. Researchers prepared the TRB cDNA libraries using 5' RACE with UMI labels. TCRdb re-called the 5' RACE reads and catalogs CDR3 proteins one per entry, DNA excluded. The ten most abundant clones cover over 1.5% of a sample with fewer than 95,000 distinct CDR3 sequences. The specimen sequenced was naive CXCR3- CD8+ T cells from blood. The subset: CD45RO-CCR7+CD27+CD95- naive CD8+ T cells lacking CXCR3 (TNR3-). The receptor source for this set is a human donor in good health. Some clones in this sample may be carry-over from other donors' samples.

The chain combines TRBV29-1 with TRBJ2-7; TCRdb gives TRBD2 as the D gene, but with no DNA this cannot be confirmed. Germline values: CDR1 SQVTM, CDR2 ANQGSEA. The CDR3 is 17 amino acids. The CDR3 sequence is CSVEDPTSGGPLLEQYF.

V and J are TRBV28 and TRBJ2-5. This CDR3 has 11 amino acids. Germline V gives CDR1 MDHEN, CDR2 SYDVKM. The CDR3 sequence is CASRLGETQYF.

CDR3 in amino acids: CASSFAATTDEQYF. The rearrangement joins TRBV5-6 to TRBJ2-7. The length of the CDR3 is 14 residues. CDR1 and CDR2 from the germline V gene are SGHDT and YYEEEE.

The chain couples TRBV5-1 to TRBJ2-7; no DNA is available, so the TRBD1 call from TCRdb remains unchecked. The CDR3 contains 15 residues. Per the germline V gene, CDR1 is SGHRS and CDR2 is YFSETQ. The CDR3 sequence: CASSLLSRETYEQYF.

The chain links TRBV12-3 or TRBV12-4 to TRBJ2-7; TCRdb returns TRBD2, unconfirmable since there is no DNA. The CDR3 has 12 amino acids. This chain's CDR3 is CASSPAWGEQYF.